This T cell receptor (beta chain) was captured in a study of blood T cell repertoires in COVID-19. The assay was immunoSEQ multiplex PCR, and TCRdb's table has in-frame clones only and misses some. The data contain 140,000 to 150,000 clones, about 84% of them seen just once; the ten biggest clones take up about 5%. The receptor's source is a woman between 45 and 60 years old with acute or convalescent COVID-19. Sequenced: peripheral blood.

The DNA of the CDR3 is TGTGCCAGCTCATCTTACGACAGGGAGGCTCAGCCCCAGCATTTT. Encoded protein: CASSSYDREAQPQHF. The chain uses TRBV18 and TRBJ1-5; 7 bases align to TRBD1. Germline values: CDR1 KGHSH, CDR2 LQKENI. The CDR3 is 15 residues long. The V and J ends lost 5 bases and 6 bases, in that order; junction bases with no gene match: 10.